Shown below are 5 T cell receptor beta chains from a single sample sequenced in a study of blood T cells in healthy people across ages. The authors ran a second PCR of 7 to 11 cycles using a sample-barcoded 5' primer and a J-beta primer mix. TCRdb processed the 5' RACE reads anew with MiXCR; each CDR3 protein has one entry. Here the sample spans about 540,000 distinct CDR3 sequences, less than 25% being singletons. Separately, the same data were catalogued under a study of T cells of mothers and their children.

Sequencing was carried out using blood. These receptors were obtained from a boy under 18 in good health.

This clonotype was recorded a few times. The chain employs TRBV4-1 and TRBJ2-1, with D possibly TRBD2 on 6 matching bases. The V gene lost 1 base and the J gene lost 8 bases, with 15 bases spanning the gap. Per germline, CDR1 MGHRA and CDR2 YSYEKL. This CDR3 region has 15 residues. CDR3 loop: CASSQVGLSADEQFF. CDR3 nucleotides: TGCGCCAGCAGCCAAGTGGGACTTAGCGCTGATGAGCAGTTCTTC.

Only a few counts were recorded for this clonotype. The chain combines TRBV20-1 with TRBJ2-2; D uncertain. Trimming cost V 2 bases and J 1 base, with 8 bases left between them. Germline V gene data show CDR1 as DFQATT and CDR2 as SNEGSKA (reference sequence). The CDR3 length is 14 residues. The CDR3 region is CSARIPGNTGELFF. CDR3 nucleotide sequence: TGCAGTGCTAGAATCCCAGGGAACACCGGGGAGCTGTTTTTT.

The V and J genes are TRBV24-1 and TRBJ2-1; a weak D match, TRBD2 (6 bases). Trimming cost V 4 bases and J 6 bases, with 15 bases left between them. This CDR3 comprises 15 residues. From germline, CDR1 is KGHDR and CDR2 SFDVKD. Written as DNA, the CDR3 is TGTGCCACCAGTGACGCCGGGATTAGCGGCAATGAGCAGTTCTTC. Translation gives CATSDAGISGNEQFF.

The rearrangement uses TRBV3-1 and TRBJ2-1; 10 bases match TRBD2. Germline trimming cut 5 bases from V and 2 bases from J; bases unmatched to any gene: 6. Germline V CDR1 and CDR2: LGHDT, YNNKEL (reference sequence). CDR3 length: 16 amino acids. The CDR3, as DNA: TGTGCCAGCAGCTGTCGGACTAGCGGTCCCTACAATGAGCAGTTCTTC. It is translated as CASSCRTSGPYNEQFF.

This clonotype was observed a handful of times. The J gene is TRBJ1-3, the V gene TRBV7-2; 9 bases are shared with TRBD1. V lost 1 base and J lost 4; bases outside the gene matches: 11. Germline-derived CDR1 and CDR2 are SGHTA and FQGNSA. This CDR3 region has 18 residues. This CDR3 is CASSLVAPGTGTGNTIYF. The CDR3 coding sequence is TGTGCCAGCAGCTTAGTCGCCCCCGGGACAGGGACGGGAAACACCATATATTTT.